The 14 T cell receptor beta chains in this list originate from one sample, sequenced in a study of Graves' ophthalmopathy and Graves' hyperthyroidism. Scientists amplified the TCR beta CDR3 regions from RNA transcripts. Second-round multiplex PCR followed a first-round RT-PCR using HTBI primers. MiXCR was run by TCRdb on the multiplex PCR reads, yielding one entry per CDR3 protein. The sample includes 200,000 to 250,000 distinct CDR3 sequences, 20% to 25% of them seen just once. The sequenced sample consisted of peripheral blood. The receptor set was obtained from a woman in her forties or fifties with Graves' ophthalmopathy.

The sample holds many counts of this clonotype. The gene calls are TRBV5-1 and TRBJ2-7, with 8 positions matching TRBD1. Germline loops: CDR1 SGHRS, CDR2 YFSETQ. V shed 2 bases, J shed 7 bases, and the junction held 5 bases outside the gene matches. There are 13 residues in the CDR3. The CDR3 DNA reads TGCGCCAGCAGCTTCGGGACAGGCTGGGAGCAGTACTTC. This codes for CASSFGTGWEQYF.

In this sample, this clonotype turned up a few times. This CDR3 reads CASSLGGAANYGYTF. As DNA, the CDR3 is TGTGCCAGCAGCTTAGGGGGGGCTGCTAACTATGGCTACACCTTC. The V call is TRBV7-9, the J call TRBJ1-2, with D possibly being TRBD1 (6 bases). V lost 1 base and J 0 bases, leaving 9 bases between the germline ends. Germline-derived CDR1 and CDR2 are SEHNR and FQNEAQ (reference sequence). The CDR3 is 15 amino acids. The full variable domain, rest sourced from reference TRBV7-9 and TRBJ1-2, is DTGVSQNPRHKITKRGQNVTFRCDPISEHNRLYWYRQTLGQGPEFLTYFQNEAQLEKSRLLSDRFSAERPKGSFSTLEIQRTEQGDSAMYLCASSLGGAANYGYTFGSGTRLTVV.

The rearrangement links TRBV7-2 to TRBJ1-2; D is ambiguous. The CDR3 covers 15 residues. V gave up 0 bases and J gave up 5 bases, with 13 bases separating them. Germline V gives CDR1 SGHTA, CDR2 FQGNSA. The CDR3 region is CASSLARSGPYGYTF. DNA for the CDR3: TGTGCCAGCAGCTTAGCGAGAAGTGGGCCTTATGGCTACACCTTC.

The V call is TRBV6-1, the J call TRBJ2-7, with D perhaps assigned TRBD1 or TRBD2 (7 bases each). Germline CDR1 and CDR2: MNHNS and SASEGT. V lost 4 bases and J 2 bases, leaving 18 bases between the germline ends. This CDR3 is built from 16 residues. CDR3 sequence reads: CASSVQGGGGTYEQYF. As DNA, the CDR3 is TGTGCCAGCAGTGTCCAGGGGGGAGGGGGTACCTACGAGCAGTACTTC.

This clonotype was counted ten times or more. V usage is TRBV27 and J usage is TRBJ1-5; 8 positions agree with TRBD1. Trimming removed 6 bases from V and 4 bases from J; junction bases left unmatched: 8. Germline values: CDR1 MNHEY, CDR2 SMNVEV (reference sequence). This CDR3 spans 15 amino acids. The CDR3 DNA sequence: TGTGCCAGCAGCAGAGGACAGGGCGAAAATCAGCCCCAGCATTTT. Translating gives CASSRGQGENQPQHF.

There are many counts of this clonotype. The chain joins TRBV19 to TRBJ2-1; 10 bases match TRBD1. The CDR3 has 15 amino acids. CDR1 is LNHDA, CDR2 SQIVND, per germline (reference sequence). V dropped 8 bases and J dropped 5; count of bases not matched to a gene: 9. CDR3 in DNA: TGTGCCAGTGCCGAGGGACAGGGGCCCAACAATGAGCAGTTCTTC. Its translation: CASAEGQGPNNEQFF.

This clonotype appeared many times. V gene TRBV29-1 combines with J gene TRBJ2-7; D is possibly TRBD2 (5 bases). V dropped 3 bases and J dropped 5 bases, with 8 bases sitting between them. CDR1 and CDR2 from the germline V gene are SQVTM and ANQGSEA. This CDR3 region has 11 residues. In nucleotides, the CDR3 is TGCAGCGTTGACCGGGGAAACGAGCAGTACTTC. This sequence encodes CSVDRGNEQYF.

This clonotype appeared many times. The V gene is TRBV11-2, the J gene TRBJ2-5; 7 positions agree with TRBD2. Unmatched junction bases numbered 4, after V lost 5 bases and J lost 1 base. Per germline, CDR1 SGHAT and CDR2 FQNNGV. This CDR3 region has 14 residues. The CDR3 loop is CASSKGTIQETQYF. The DNA for the CDR3 is TGTGCCAGCAGCAAGGGGACTATCCAAGAGACCCAGTACTTC.

The chain has TRBV6-5 and TRBJ1-6; D is unresolved. Trimming removed 2 bases at V and 8 bases at J, with 10 bases between. Germline-derived CDR1 and CDR2 are MNHEY and SVGAGI. The CDR3 extends over 14 amino acids. The CDR3, as DNA: TGTGCCAGCAGTTACAAAGGGAGGGATTCACCCCTCCACTTT. Protein: CASSYKGRDSPLHF.

This clonotype was seen ten or more times. The V gene is TRBV2, the J gene TRBJ2-7, with TRBD1 as a possible D gene (6 bases). Trimming removed 2 bases from V and 3 bases from J, with 14 bases in between. From germline, CDR1 is SNHLY and CDR2 FYNNEI. The CDR3 is 15 residues long. The CDR3 DNA follows: TGTGCCAGCAGTGAACTGGGGGCGGTCGGCTACGAGCAGTACTTC. Amino acids: CASSELGAVGYEQYF.

This clonotype occurred many times. V gene TRBV29-1 combines with J gene TRBJ2-2; D is uncertain. V was clipped by 4 bases and J by 7 bases, with 7 bases between them. The CDR3 extends over 11 amino acids. Germline assignment: CDR1 SQVTM and CDR2 ANQGSEA. In DNA, the CDR3 is TGCAGCGTTGTGGAGATCGGGGAGCTGTTTTTT. It is translated as CSVVEIGELFF.

This clonotype has only one observation. This chain links TRBV12-3 or TRBV12-4 with TRBJ1-1; the D is unclear. The CDR3 loop spans 15 amino acids. V was shortened by 6 bases and J by 4 bases, with 18 bases between the two germline ends. Written as DNA, the CDR3 is TGTGCCAGCAGGGAAACCGGTAACATGGGCACTGAAGCTTTCTTT. It codes for CASRETGNMGTEAFF.

This chain links TRBV6-5 with TRBJ1-5; a possible D gene is TRBD1 (6 bases). This CDR3 has 13 amino acids. The V gene lost 4 bases and the J gene lost 6 bases, with 10 bases spanning the gap. Germline assignment: CDR1 MNHEY and CDR2 SVGAGI. CDR3 sequence reads: CASSSFRGQPQHF. The CDR3 coding sequence is TGTGCCAGCAGTTCTTTCAGGGGTCAGCCCCAGCATTTT.

Many counts were recorded for this clonotype. The chain employs TRBV12-3 or TRBV12-4 and TRBJ1-5; tentatively, D is TRBD1 (6 bases). This CDR3 comprises 15 residues. V gave up 7 bases and J gave up 2 bases, with 15 bases separating them. CDR3 sequence (DNA): TGTGCCAGCACCCTGGGGGGCGGTGGCAATCAGCCCCAGCATTTT. It is translated as CASTLGGGGNQPQHF.